This TCR beta chain derives from a study of shared clonotypes between healthy human individuals. Assay execution proceeded at the deep level. Libraries were prepared by immunoSEQ multiplex PCR; TCRdb keeps only in-frame clonotypes and omits some of them. The profile shows approximately 1,000,000 clones, approximately 77% of them singletons. This receptor was identified in a man aged 18-30 years in good health. Some clones in this sample may be carry-over from other donors' samples. Material: memory CD4+ T cells from PBMCs. Subset noted: CD45RA-negative fraction.

The CDR3 is CASRPAGTGSRKLFF. In nucleotides, the CDR3 is TGTGCCAGCAGGCCCGCCGGGACAGGGTCGCGAAAACTGTTTTTT. The chain couples TRBV7-9 to TRBJ1-4, with TRBD1 matching over 9 bases. This CDR3 contains 15 residues. The V segment lost 6 bases and the J segment 10 bases; nucleotides outside the gene matches: 12. The germline V gene has CDR1 SEHNR and CDR2 FQNEAQ (reference sequence).